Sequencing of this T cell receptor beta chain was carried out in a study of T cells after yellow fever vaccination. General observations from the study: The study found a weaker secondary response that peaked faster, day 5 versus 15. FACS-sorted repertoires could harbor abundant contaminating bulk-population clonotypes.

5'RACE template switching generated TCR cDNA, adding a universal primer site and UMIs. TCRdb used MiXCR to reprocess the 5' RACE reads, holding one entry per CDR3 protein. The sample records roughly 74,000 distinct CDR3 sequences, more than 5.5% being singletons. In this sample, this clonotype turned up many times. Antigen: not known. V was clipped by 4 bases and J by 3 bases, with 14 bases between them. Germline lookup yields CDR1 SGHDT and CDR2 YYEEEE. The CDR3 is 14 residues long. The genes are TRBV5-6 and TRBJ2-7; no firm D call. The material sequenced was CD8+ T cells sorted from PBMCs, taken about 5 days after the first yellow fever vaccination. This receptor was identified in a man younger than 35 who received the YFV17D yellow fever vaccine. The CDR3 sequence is CASSPSSIFYEQYV. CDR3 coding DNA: TGTGCCAGCAGCCCATCCTCGATTTTCTACGAGCAGTACGTC.